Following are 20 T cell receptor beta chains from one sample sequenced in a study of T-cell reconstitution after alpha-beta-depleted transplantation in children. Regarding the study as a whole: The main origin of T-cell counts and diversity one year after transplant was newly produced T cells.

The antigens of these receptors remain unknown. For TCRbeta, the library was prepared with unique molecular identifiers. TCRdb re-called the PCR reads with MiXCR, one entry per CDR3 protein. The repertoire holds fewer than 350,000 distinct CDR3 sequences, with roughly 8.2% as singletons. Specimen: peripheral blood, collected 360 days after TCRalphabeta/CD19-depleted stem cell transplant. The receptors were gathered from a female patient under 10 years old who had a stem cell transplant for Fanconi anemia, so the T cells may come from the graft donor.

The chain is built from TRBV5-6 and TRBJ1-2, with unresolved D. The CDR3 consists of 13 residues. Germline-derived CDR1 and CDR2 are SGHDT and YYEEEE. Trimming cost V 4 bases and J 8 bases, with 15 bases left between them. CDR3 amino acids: CASSLGRFGGYTF. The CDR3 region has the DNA TGTGCCAGCAGCCTCGGACGATTTGGAGGCTACACCTTC.

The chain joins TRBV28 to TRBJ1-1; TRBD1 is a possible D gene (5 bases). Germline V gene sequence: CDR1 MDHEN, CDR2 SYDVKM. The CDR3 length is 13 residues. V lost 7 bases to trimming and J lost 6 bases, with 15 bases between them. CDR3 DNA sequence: TGTGCCAGCACCACCCCCGGGGCGGCTGAAGCTTTCTTT. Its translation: CASTTPGAAEAFF.

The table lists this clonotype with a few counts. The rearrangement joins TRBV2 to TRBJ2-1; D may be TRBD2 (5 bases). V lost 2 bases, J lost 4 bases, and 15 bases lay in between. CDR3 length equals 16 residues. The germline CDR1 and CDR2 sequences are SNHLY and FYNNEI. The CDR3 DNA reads TGTGCCAGCAGTGAACGCGGGTCTTCTCCTTACAATGAGCAGTTCTTC. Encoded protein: CASSERGSSPYNEQFF.

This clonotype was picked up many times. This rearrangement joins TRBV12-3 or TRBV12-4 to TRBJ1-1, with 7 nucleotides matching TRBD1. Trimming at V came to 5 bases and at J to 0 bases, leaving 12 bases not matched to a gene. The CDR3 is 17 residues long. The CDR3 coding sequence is TGTGCCAGCAGTCCTAACACAGGGGCTAGATTGAACACTGAAGCTTTCTTT. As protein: CASSPNTGARLNTEAFF.

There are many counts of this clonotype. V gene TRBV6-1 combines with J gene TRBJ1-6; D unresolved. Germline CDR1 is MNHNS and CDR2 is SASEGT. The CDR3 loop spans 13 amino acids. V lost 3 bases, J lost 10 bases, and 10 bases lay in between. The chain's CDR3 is CASSDRTWSPLHF. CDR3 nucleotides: TGTGCCAGCAGTGACCGGACTTGGTCACCCCTCCACTTT.

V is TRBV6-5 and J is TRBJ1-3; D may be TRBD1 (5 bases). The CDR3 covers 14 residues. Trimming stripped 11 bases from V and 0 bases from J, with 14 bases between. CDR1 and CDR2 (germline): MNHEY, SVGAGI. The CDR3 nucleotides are TGTGCCTGCCGGGGGGGGACCTCTGGAAACACCATATATTTT. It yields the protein CACRGGTSGNTIYF.

The CDR3 loop reads CASSVGEYNEQFF. CDR3 nucleotides: TGTGCCAGCAGCGTAGGGGAATACAATGAGCAGTTCTTC. The gene calls are TRBV9 and TRBJ2-1, with D unclear. Trimming removed 0 bases from V and 4 bases from J, with 5 bases in between. CDR3 size: 13 residues. Germline loops: CDR1 SGDLS, CDR2 YYNGEE. Looking up the rest from reference TRBV9 and TRBJ2-1 gives the full variable domain: DSGVTQTPKHLITATGQRVTLRCSPRSGDLSVYWYQQSLDQGLQFLIQYYNGEERAKGNILERFSAQQFPDLHSELNLSSLELGDSALYFCASSVGEYNEQFFGPGTRLTVL.

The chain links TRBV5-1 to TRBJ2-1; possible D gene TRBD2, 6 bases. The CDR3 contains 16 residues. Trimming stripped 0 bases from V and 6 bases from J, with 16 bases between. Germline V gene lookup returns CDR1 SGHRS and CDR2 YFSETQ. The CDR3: CASSLGTTFGGNEQFF. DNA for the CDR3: TGCGCCAGCAGCTTGGGGACAACGTTCGGGGGCAATGAGCAGTTCTTC.

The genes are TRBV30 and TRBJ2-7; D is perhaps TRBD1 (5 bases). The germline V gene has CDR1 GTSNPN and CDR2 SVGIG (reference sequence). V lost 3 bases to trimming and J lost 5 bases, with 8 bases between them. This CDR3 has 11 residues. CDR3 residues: CAWSEGDEQYF. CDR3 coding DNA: TGTGCCTGGAGCGAAGGGGACGAGCAGTACTTC.

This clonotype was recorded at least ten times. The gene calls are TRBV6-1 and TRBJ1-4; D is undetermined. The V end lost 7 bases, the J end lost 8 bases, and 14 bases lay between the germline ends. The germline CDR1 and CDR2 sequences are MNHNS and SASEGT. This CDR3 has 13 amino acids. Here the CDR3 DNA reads TGTGCCAGCATGAGGCAGCCCGGGGAAAAACTGTTTTTT. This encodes CASMRQPGEKLFF.

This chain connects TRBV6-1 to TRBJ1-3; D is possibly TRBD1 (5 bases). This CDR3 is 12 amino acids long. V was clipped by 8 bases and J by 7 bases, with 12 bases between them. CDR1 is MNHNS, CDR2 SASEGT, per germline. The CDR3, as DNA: TGTGCCAGCGGGGGTAGATGGAACACCATATATTTT. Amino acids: CASGGRWNTIYF.

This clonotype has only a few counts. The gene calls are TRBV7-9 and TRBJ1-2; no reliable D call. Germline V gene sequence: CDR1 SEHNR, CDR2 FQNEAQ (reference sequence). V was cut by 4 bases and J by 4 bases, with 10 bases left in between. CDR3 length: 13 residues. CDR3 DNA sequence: TGTGCCAGCAGCTCCCGGGCCCTCTATGGCTACACCTTC. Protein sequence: CASSSRALYGYTF.

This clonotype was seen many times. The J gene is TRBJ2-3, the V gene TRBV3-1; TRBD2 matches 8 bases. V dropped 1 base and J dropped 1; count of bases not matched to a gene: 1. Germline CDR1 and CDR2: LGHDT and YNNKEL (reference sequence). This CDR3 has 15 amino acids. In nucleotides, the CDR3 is TGTGCCAGCAGCCAAGGCGGGGGGCGCACAGATACGCAGTATTTT. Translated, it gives CASSQGGGRTDTQYF.

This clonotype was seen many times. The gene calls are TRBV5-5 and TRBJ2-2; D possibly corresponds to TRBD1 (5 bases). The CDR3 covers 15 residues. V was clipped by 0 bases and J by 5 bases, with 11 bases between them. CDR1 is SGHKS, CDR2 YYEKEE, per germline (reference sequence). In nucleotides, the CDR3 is TGTGCCAGCAGCTTGGTAGGGGCGATGACCGGGGAGCTGTTTTTT. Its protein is CASSLVGAMTGELFF. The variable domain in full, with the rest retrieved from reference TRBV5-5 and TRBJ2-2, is DAGVTQSPTHLIKTRGQQVTLRCSPISGHKSVSWYQQVLGQGPQFIFQYYEKEERGRGNFPDRFSARQFPNYSSELNVNALLLGDSALYLCASSLVGAMTGELFFGEGSRLTVL.

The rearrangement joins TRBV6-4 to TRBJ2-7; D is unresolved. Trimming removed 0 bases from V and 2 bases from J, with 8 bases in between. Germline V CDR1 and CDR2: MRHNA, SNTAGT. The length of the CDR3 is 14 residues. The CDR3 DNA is TGTGCCAGCAGTGACTCAGACCTTACCTACGAGCAGTACTTC. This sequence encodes CASSDSDLTYEQYF.

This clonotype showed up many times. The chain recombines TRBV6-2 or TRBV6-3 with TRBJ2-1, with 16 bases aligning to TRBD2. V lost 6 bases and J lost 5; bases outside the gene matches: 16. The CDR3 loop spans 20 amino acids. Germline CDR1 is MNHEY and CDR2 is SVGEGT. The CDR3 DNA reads TGTGCCAGCAGACTACAGATCGGGACTAGCGGGAGGGCTTTTCACAATGAGCAGTTCTTC. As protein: CASRLQIGTSGRAFHNEQFF.

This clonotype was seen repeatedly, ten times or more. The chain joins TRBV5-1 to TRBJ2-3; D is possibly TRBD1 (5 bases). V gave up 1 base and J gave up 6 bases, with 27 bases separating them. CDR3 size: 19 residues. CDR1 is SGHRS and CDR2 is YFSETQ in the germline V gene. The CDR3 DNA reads TGCGCCAGCAGCTTGAGCCTCCTCATGTCTAGGGGCCTCTTGGATACGCAGTATTTT. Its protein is CASSLSLLMSRGLLDTQYF.

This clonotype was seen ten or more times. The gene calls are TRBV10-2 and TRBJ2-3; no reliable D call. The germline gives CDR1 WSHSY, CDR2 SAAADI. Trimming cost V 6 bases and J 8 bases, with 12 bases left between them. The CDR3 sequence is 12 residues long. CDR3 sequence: CASSERSRTQYF. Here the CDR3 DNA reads TGCGCCAGCAGCGAACGTAGTCGTACGCAGTATTTT.

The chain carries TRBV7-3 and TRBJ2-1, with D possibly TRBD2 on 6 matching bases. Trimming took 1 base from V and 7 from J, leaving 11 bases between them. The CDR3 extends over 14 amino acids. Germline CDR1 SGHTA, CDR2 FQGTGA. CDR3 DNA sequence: TGTGCCAGCAGCTTAAATGGCCTAGCGAATGAGCAGTTCTTC. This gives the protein CASSLNGLANEQFF.

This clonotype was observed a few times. This CDR3 reads CASGGDGNYGYTF. Written as DNA, the CDR3 is TGTGCCAGCGGGGGGGACGGGAACTATGGCTACACCTTC. The chain employs TRBV2 and TRBJ1-2; D may be TRBD1 (5 bases). The CDR3 length is 13 residues. The V end lost 8 bases, the J end lost 2 bases, and 12 bases lay between the germline ends. CDR1 is SNHLY, CDR2 FYNNEI, per germline.